The rows below give T cell receptor beta chains drawn from one sample of a study of cytomegalovirus exposure and HLA in healthy donors. The repertoire was sequenced with immunoSEQ multiplex PCR; TCRdb's copy has only in-frame clones and lacks some. The table gives tens of thousands of clones; the top ten clones make up less than 1.5% of it. Sequencing was performed on PBMCs. These receptors were collected from a woman in her twenties or thirties in good health and CMV-seronegative. CDR3s leave out the opening cysteine and the closing phenylalanine or tryptophan.

J	V	CDR3
TRBJ2-2	TRBV14	ASSHLTGAGELF
TRBJ2-7	TRBV5-4	ASSMTGTGLYEQY
TRBJ2-7	TRBV10-3	AISPLAGGRAYEQY
TRBJ2-3	TRBV2	ASKPEGSDTQY
TRBJ1-5	TRBV5-3	ARSLEAGSQPQH
TRBJ2-7	TRBV4-2	ASSQPGTGAYEQY
TRBJ2-1	TRBV29-1	SVERQGQYNEQF
TRBJ2-5	TRBV5-1	ASSLDLRGQETQY
TRBJ2-2	TRBV5-4	ASRSGTENTGELF
TRBJ2-1	TRBV6-5	ASSYLGTEGNEQF
TRBJ2-7	TRBV5-1	ASSGGQGADEQY
TRBJ1-2	TRBV10-2	ASGQGEWGYT
TRBJ1-3	TRBV5-8	ASSLRGGISGNTIY
TRBJ1-1	TRBV19	ASSRTENTEAF
TRBJ1-2	TRBV19	ATSPWTASNYGYT
TRBJ2-7	TRBV7-9	ASSPLGFDEQY
TRBJ2-7	TRBV7-9	ASSYPGQSMSEQY
TRBJ1-1	TRBV5-4	ASSLASGGRNTEAF
TRBJ2-2	TRBV5-1	ASKKVGGRATGELF
TRBJ2-2	TRBV5-1	ASSSQTGNTGELF
TRBJ2-3	TRBV25-1	ASNPGTSGNTDTQY
TRBJ1-1	TRBV2	ASSEGRGPGSHTEAF
TRBJ2-7	TRBV5-1	ASSHGGSSYEQY
TRBJ1-1	TRBV6-6	ASKPIPGVGTEAF
TRBJ1-2	TRBV29-1	SATDSIYGYT
TRBJ1-3	TRBV11-2	ASSLDRNTIY
TRBJ2-2	TRBV9	ASSVGGRARGELF
TRBJ1-2	TRBV7-9	ASTLFVGQGDGYT
TRBJ2-5	TRBV5-1	ASSLGGLGDRETQY
TRBJ2-1	TRBV15	ATSPPGQGYNEQF
TRBJ1-1	TRBV5-1	ASSIGTPRGTEAF
TRBJ1-1	TRBV5-4	ASSSPTGANTEAF
TRBJ2-3	TRBV5-1	ASSLVVAGYNTDTQY
TRBJ2-7	TRBV5-6	ASSSITGNYAYEQY
TRBJ2-7	TRBV6-1	ASSEPPRGQY
TRBJ2-5	TRBV7-6	ASSLLSGETQY
TRBJ1-1	TRBV6-5	ASSRDRGAEAF